Below are 15 T cell receptor beta chains sequenced from a single sample in a study of blood T cells in healthy people across ages. Sample-barcoded 5' priming and a J-beta primer mix drove a second PCR of roughly 6 to 12 cycles. TCRdb ran MiXCR on the 5' RACE reads and lists one entry per CDR3 protein. The sample contains fewer than 1.5 million distinct CDR3 sequences, roughly 45% of which appear only once. Sample: blood. All receptors derive from a woman in her late teens or twenties in good health.

The chain carries TRBV12-3 or TRBV12-4 and TRBJ1-1; 9 nucleotides agree with TRBD1. The CDR3 is made up of 15 amino acids. V shed 6 bases, J shed 3 bases, and the junction held 8 bases outside the gene matches. As DNA, the CDR3 is TGTGCCAGCAGACCATGGGGACAGGGCTACACTGAAGCTTTCTTT. This sequence encodes CASRPWGQGYTEAFF.

This clonotype was seen repeatedly, ten times or more. V is TRBV7-2 and J is TRBJ2-7, with 7 positions matching TRBD2. J was trimmed by 3 bases and V by 1 base; bases with no gene match: 3. The CDR3 consists of 14 residues. Germline V gene sequence: CDR1 SGHTA, CDR2 FQGNSA. CDR3 residues: CASSLGEGSYEQYF. The DNA of the CDR3 is TGTGCCAGCAGCTTAGGGGAGGGGAGCTACGAGCAGTACTTC. The entire variable domain, with the rest obtained from reference TRBV7-2 and TRBJ2-7, is as follows: GAGVSQSPSNKVTEKGKDVELRCDPISGHTALYWYRQSLGQGLEFLIYFQGNSAPDKSGLPSDRFSAERTGGSVSTLTIQRTQQEDSAVYLCASSLGEGSYEQYFGPGTRLTVT.

This clonotype was detected a few times. The DNA for the CDR3 is TGTGCCAGCAGTTACCGGGACACCGCCTACGAGCAGTACTTC. As protein: CASSYRDTAYEQYF. The chain has TRBV27 and TRBJ2-7, with D tentatively TRBD1 (6 bases). Between the trimmed V and J ends, which lost 4 bases and 2 bases, there was a span of 12 bases. CDR1 and CDR2 (germline): MNHEY, SMNVEV (reference sequence). This CDR3 spans 14 amino acids.

V and J are TRBV21-1 and TRBJ1-2; TRBD1 is the table's D call, not checked against the DNA. TRBV21-1 is designated a pseudogene. The CDR3 is 16 amino acids. The CDR3 DNA follows: TGTGCCAGCACCCGGTCGGGCAGGGAGGATTGTCGGGGCTACACCTTC. Translated, it gives CASTRSGREDCRGYTF.

The gene calls are TRBV7-6 and TRBJ2-1; 11 bases are shared with TRBD2. The CDR3 has 15 amino acids. Unmatched junction bases numbered 5, after V lost 1 base and J lost 9 bases. Per germline, CDR1 SGHVS and CDR2 FNYEAQ. Here the CDR3 reads CASSLVAGGFGEQFF. In nucleotides, the CDR3 is TGTGCCAGCAGCTTAGTAGCGGGAGGGTTCGGTGAGCAGTTCTTC.

A few counts support this clonotype. The CDR3 bases are TGTGCCAGCAGCCTGGGACTAGCGGGAGCCTTTGATGAGCAGTACTTC. Amino acid sequence: CASSLGLAGAFDEQYF. The chain has TRBV7-9 and TRBJ2-7, with 14 bases lining up with TRBD2. CDR1 is SEHNR, CDR2 FQNEAQ, per germline (reference sequence). V dropped 5 bases and J dropped 7; count of bases not matched to a gene: 10. The CDR3 sequence is 16 residues long.

This clonotype was detected only a few times. Its ends do not fully match the called genes, so a read error is possible. The chain carries TRBV7-7 and TRBJ1-2; D uncertain. The CDR3 runs 10 residues. Germline loops: CDR1 SSHAT, CDR2 FNYEAQ (reference sequence). The DNA for the CDR3 is TGTGCTAGCAGAACGGGAGGCTACACCTTC. Its translation is CASRTGGYTF.

Here the CDR3 DNA reads TGCGCCAGCAGCTTGGAGGGGCCCCCAGATACGCAGTATTTT. As protein: CASSLEGPPDTQYF. The chain has TRBV5-1 and TRBJ2-3; D perhaps matches TRBD1 (5 bases). The CDR3 runs 14 residues. V gave up 0 bases and J gave up 4 bases, with 9 bases separating them. Germline assignment: CDR1 SGHRS and CDR2 YFSETQ.

This chain connects TRBV5-1 to TRBJ1-6; D ambiguous. The V gene lost 4 bases and the J gene lost 8 bases, with 13 bases spanning the gap. Looked up from germline, CDR1 is SGHRS and CDR2 is YFSETQ. CDR3 length: 14 amino acids. The chain's CDR3 is CASSLLSEHSPLHF. Written as DNA, the CDR3 is TGCGCCAGCAGCCTACTGAGCGAGCATTCACCCCTCCACTTT. The entire variable domain, with the rest obtained from reference TRBV5-1 and TRBJ1-6, is as follows: KAGVTQTPRYLIKTRGQQVTLSCSPISGHRSVSWYQQTPGQGLQFLFEYFSETQRNKGNFPGRFSGRQFSNSRSEMNVSTLELGDSALYLCASSLLSEHSPLHFGNGTRLTVT.

This clonotype was seen a single time. V is TRBV20-1 and J is TRBJ1-2; possible D gene TRBD1, 6 bases. Germline loops: CDR1 DFQATT, CDR2 SNEGSKA (reference sequence). Trimming took off 5 bases at V and 8 bases at J, with 12 bases between the two ends. The CDR3 runs 11 residues. The CDR3 sequence is CSAGRGRGYTF. The CDR3 coding sequence is TGCAGTGCTGGCAGGGGTAGAGGCTACACCTTC.

This sequence joins TRBV4-1 and TRBJ1-1; TRBD1 might be the D (5 bases). V shed 3 bases and J shed 2 bases, with 16 bases lying between them. Germline V CDR1 and CDR2: MGHRA, YSYEKL. The CDR3 loop spans 16 amino acids. The CDR3 here is CASSHLSPGINTEAFF. The CDR3 region has the DNA TGCGCCAGCAGCCACCTCTCGCCAGGGATAAACACTGAAGCTTTCTTT.

The rearrangement joins TRBV10-1 to TRBJ2-7, with TRBD2 matching 11 bases. This CDR3 spans 13 amino acids. CDR1 WNHNN and CDR2 SYGVQD come from the germline V gene (reference sequence). V was pared by 8 bases and J by 2 bases, with 2 bases of the junction left unmatched. The CDR3 is CASALAGAYEQYF. The CDR3 nucleotides are TGCGCCAGCGCACTAGCGGGGGCCTACGAGCAGTACTTC.

V usage is TRBV10-3 and J usage is TRBJ2-3, with TRBD2 matching over 11 bases. The CDR3 is made up of 15 amino acids. V shed 7 bases, J shed 3 bases, and the junction held 6 bases outside the gene matches. Germline values: CDR1 ENHRY, CDR2 SYGVKD. The CDR3 sequence: CAITVAGGPTDTQYF. The CDR3 DNA reads as TGTGCCATCACTGTAGCGGGAGGGCCGACAGATACGCAGTATTTT.

The sample holds a few counts of this clonotype. The chain recombines TRBV9 with TRBJ2-7, with D tentatively TRBD1 (5 bases). CDR1 is SGDLS and CDR2 is YYNGEE in the germline V gene. The CDR3 has 14 residues. V lost 0 bases and J lost 2, with 9 bases in between. The CDR3 sequence is CASSVDGRAYEQYF. The DNA for the CDR3 is TGTGCCAGCAGCGTAGATGGCAGGGCCTACGAGCAGTACTTC. Together with reference TRBV9 and TRBJ2-7, the CDR3 gives the full variable domain: DSGVTQTPKHLITATGQRVTLRCSPRSGDLSVYWYQQSLDQGLQFLIQYYNGEERAKGNILERFSAQQFPDLHSELNLSSLELGDSALYFCASSVDGRAYEQYFGPGTRLTVT.

The J gene is TRBJ2-2, the V gene TRBV12-3 or TRBV12-4; the D gene is possibly TRBD1 (6 bases). The end of the DNA fits TRBJ1-1 better, so the J call may be wrong. The CDR3 loop spans 15 amino acids. The CDR3 is CASRPGATASGGAFF. The CDR3 DNA reads TGTGCCAGCAGACCGGGGGCTACGGCTTCCGGAGGAGCTTTCTTT.